This entry lists 22 T cell receptor beta chains sequenced from one sample in a study of CD8+CD57+ T cells in acquired aplastic anemia. TCR beta VDJ and CDR3 profiling used genomic DNA as template. Using its own MiXCR run on the reads, TCRdb lists one record per CDR3 protein. Of some 410,000 distinct CDR3 sequences in the sample, about two thirds were seen once. The sequenced sample consisted of sorted CD4+, CD8+, or CD8+CD57+ T cells (not recorded which) from PBMCs. These receptors were obtained from a human donor in good health, serving as a control.

The V and J genes are TRBV7-3 and TRBJ2-1; D possibly corresponds to TRBD2 (7 bases). Trimming stripped 5 bases from V and 5 bases from J, with 16 bases between. CDR3 length equals 15 residues. Germline CDR1 is SGHTA and CDR2 is FQGTGA. CDR3 sequence (DNA): TGTGCCAGCAGCCCAGGACAGCGGGGTAACAATGAGCAGTTCTTC. Its translation: CASSPGQRGNNEQFF.

The chain uses TRBV20-1 and TRBJ1-6, with TRBD1 as a possible D gene (6 bases). Germline loops: CDR1 DFQATT, CDR2 SNEGSKA (reference sequence). CDR3 length equals 13 residues. V dropped 5 bases and J dropped 14 bases, with 19 bases sitting between them. Written as DNA, the CDR3 is TGCAGTGCTCTTAGACAGGAGCCCTACGCCCTCCACTTT. This encodes CSALRQEPYALHF.

The chain has TRBV11-1 and TRBJ2-7, with a possible D match to TRBD2 (5 bases). CDR1 and CDR2 from the germline V gene are SGHAT and FQDESV (reference sequence). This CDR3 comprises 15 residues. The V end was cut by 1 base, the J end by 13 bases, with 23 bases between. CDR3 nucleotide sequence: TGTGCCAGCAGCTTAGACTACCCCACCGGGGAGCTGTATTACTTC. It codes for CASSLDYPTGELYYF.

The chain has TRBV2 and TRBJ1-6, with D hard to call. Germline values: CDR1 SNHLY, CDR2 FYNNEI. Trimming shortened V by 8 bases and J by 10 bases, and 15 bases separated the two germline ends. There are 13 residues in the CDR3. The DNA of the CDR3 is TGTGCCAGCCGGGCCGGGGTAGGCTCACCCCTCCACTTT. This encodes CASRAGVGSPLHF.

V usage is TRBV5-1 and J usage is TRBJ2-3, with a possible D match to TRBD2 (5 bases). Germline loops: CDR1 SGHRS, CDR2 YFSETQ. The CDR3 is made up of 15 amino acids. Trimming stripped 1 base from V and 1 base from J, with 10 bases between. In DNA form, the CDR3 reads TGCGCCAGCAGCTTGTCCGCGGAGGGCACAGATACGCAGTATTTT. Protein sequence: CASSLSAEGTDTQYF.

Remarks on this clonotype: Germline is not matched at one junction end, which may reflect a read error. V is TRBV10-1 and J is TRBJ1-1, with no clear D. Per germline, CDR1 WNHNN and CDR2 SYGVQD (reference sequence). CDR3 length equals 14 residues. The CDR3 loop is CASIVEVGSSGAFF. The CDR3 nucleotides read TGTGCCAGCATTGTCGAAGTTGGCAGTTCTGGAGCTTTCTTT.

V is TRBV10-3 and J is TRBJ1-1; no definite D call. Trimming shortened V by 9 bases and J by 3 bases, and 14 bases separated the two germline ends. This CDR3 contains 13 residues. CDR1 ENHRY and CDR2 SYGVKD come from the germline V gene. The CDR3 DNA is TGTGCCATTAGCCTGTTTTCACACACTGAAGCTTTCTTT. Amino acids: CAISLFSHTEAFF.

This clonotype was counted at least ten times. V is TRBV6-5 and J is TRBJ2-7, with D possibly TRBD2 on 6 matching bases. The CDR3 contains 17 residues. CDR1 is MNHEY and CDR2 is SVGAGI in the germline V gene. Trimming left V 0 bases short and J 3 bases short, with 18 bases between. CDR3 in amino acids: CASSYSKVGGRNYEQYF. In nucleotides, the CDR3 is TGTGCCAGCAGTTACTCGAAGGTGGGGGGTCGAAACTACGAGCAGTACTTC.

Many counts were recorded for this clonotype. The chain carries TRBV6-5 and TRBJ1-5; a possible D gene is TRBD1 (5 bases). V was trimmed by 5 bases and J by 8 bases, leaving 13 bases between them. The germline V gene has CDR1 MNHEY and CDR2 SVGAGI. The CDR3 contains 13 residues. The CDR3 nucleotides read TGTGCCAGCAGTAGGGTCAGGGACGAGCCCCAGCATTTT. This encodes CASSRVRDEPQHF.

Worth noting for this clonotype: Here the CDR3 omits its conserved ending phenylalanine or tryptophan, so a read error is the likely source. It is unclear where the CDR3 begins or ends on the DNA, so no DNA is shown, and the CDR3 is as TCRdb lists it. The rearrangement links TRBV7-2 to TRBJ1-5; no DNA check was done on the table's D call, TRBD1. The CDR3 contains 13 residues when both ends are counted. Germline V gene lookup returns CDR1 SGHTA and CDR2 FQGNSA. The CDR3 here is CASTPVRSPSQQY.

This clonotype has at least ten counts. J is TRBJ2-1 and V is TRBV5-1; D possibly uses TRBD1 or TRBD2 (6 bases each). This CDR3 comprises 13 residues. Trimming left V 7 bases short and J 8 bases short, with 16 bases between. Germline V gene lookup returns CDR1 SGHRS and CDR2 YFSETQ. CDR3 in DNA: TGCGCCAGCTACCTAGGGGGGCCCGATGAGCAGTTCTTC. Protein: CASYLGGPDEQFF.

The V call is TRBV7-9, the J call TRBJ2-7; tentative D call: TRBD1 (5 bases). The CDR3 length is 14 residues. The V gene lost 6 bases and the J gene lost 0 bases, with 12 bases spanning the gap. Germline V lookup: CDR1 SEHNR, CDR2 FQNEAQ (reference sequence). The DNA for the CDR3 is TGTGCCAGCAGTGCTCCACAGGACTCCTACGAGCAGTACTTC. It specifies CASSAPQDSYEQYF.

This clonotype was seen a few times. The rearrangement uses TRBV28 and TRBJ2-7, with no clear D. Germline assignment: CDR1 MDHEN and CDR2 SYDVKM. V shed 6 bases and J shed 7 bases, with 19 bases lying between them. The CDR3 extends over 14 amino acids. The CDR3 nucleotides are TGTGCCAGCAGCCAAGATTTCAAGGGAAGTGAGCAGTACTTC. It encodes CASSQDFKGSEQYF.

The J gene is TRBJ2-5, the V gene TRBV6-5; the D gene could be TRBD1 or TRBD2 (5 bases each). The CDR3 sequence is 14 residues long. The germline V gene has CDR1 MNHEY and CDR2 SVGAGI. V was trimmed by 8 bases and J by 1 base, leaving 14 bases between them. CDR3 region: CASGEAGTQETQYF. CDR3 nucleotide sequence: TGTGCCAGCGGGGAAGCAGGGACCCAAGAGACCCAGTACTTC.

The chain has TRBV29-1 and TRBJ2-7, with TRBD2 identical over 9 bases. The CDR3 covers 14 residues. Germline CDR1 reads SQVTM; CDR2 reads ANQGSEA. Losses at the gene ends were 7 bases for V and 3 bases for J; bases not matched to a gene: 10. The CDR3 nucleotides are TGCAGCGCTAGAAGGGGTAGCGGGGGCTACGAGCAGTACTTC. The encoded protein is CSARRGSGGYEQYF.

As concerns this clonotype: A read error may produce the germline difference seen at one junction end. This chain connects TRBV10-3 to TRBJ1-2, with D possibly TRBD1 on 6 matching bases. The CDR3 spans 16 residues. The germline V gene encodes CDR1 ENHRY and CDR2 SYGVKD. The DNA of the CDR3 is TGTGCCAGCAGTGTGAGGGGGGACACGGTGACCTATGGCTACACCTTC. This sequence encodes CASSVRGDTVTYGYTF.

J is TRBJ1-6 and V is TRBV9, with D uncertain. The CDR3 has 15 amino acids. V dropped 7 bases and J dropped 12 bases, with 23 bases sitting between them. Germline loops: CDR1 SGDLS, CDR2 YYNGEE. In DNA form, the CDR3 reads TGTGCCAGCTATAAGTCAAATCACCCTAATCAACCCCTCCACTTT. Encoded protein: CASYKSNHPNQPLHF.

The chain links TRBV5-5 to TRBJ1-2; D gene ambiguous. CDR3 size: 15 residues. Germline V gene sequence: CDR1 SGHKS, CDR2 YYEKEE (reference sequence). V lost 0 bases and J lost 2, with 11 bases in between. CDR3 region: CASSLAIWVNYGYTF. CDR3 in DNA: TGTGCCAGCAGCTTGGCAATTTGGGTGAACTATGGCTACACCTTC.

The rearrangement links TRBV7-9 to TRBJ1-1, with D possibly being TRBD1 (6 bases). The CDR3 extends over 16 amino acids. Per the germline V gene, CDR1 is SEHNR and CDR2 is FQNEAQ (reference sequence). Trimming took 11 bases from V and 0 from J, leaving 22 bases between them. CDR3 bases: TGTGCCGGGGGACCCGACAGGAACGGATTGAACACTGAAGCTTTCTTT. This gives the protein CAGGPDRNGLNTEAFF.

CDR3 in DNA: TGTGCCAGCAACCAGGCGTTAGTCACTGAAGCTTTCTTT. It specifies CASNQALVTEAFF. The V call is TRBV4-2, the J call TRBJ1-1; D call uncertain. V lost 7 bases and J 4 bases, leaving 13 bases between the germline ends. Germline V CDR1 and CDR2: LGHNA, YNFKEQ. The CDR3 consists of 13 residues.

This clonotype is a singleton in its sample. At one end, the junction sequence differs from germline, possibly due to a read error. The chain has TRBV19 and TRBJ2-2; D perhaps matches TRBD1 (5 bases). In germline, CDR1 is LNHDA, CDR2 SQIVND (reference sequence). This CDR3 has 15 amino acids. Written as DNA, the CDR3 is TGTGCCAGTAGTACCCGCAGGGCGTGCACAGATACGCTGTATTTT. This sequence encodes CASSTRRACTDTLYF.

The rearrangement joins TRBV4-2 to TRBJ1-1; D is ambiguous. The CDR3 runs to 13 residues. In germline, CDR1 is LGHNA, CDR2 YNFKEQ. The ends were cut back, 5 bases at V and 5 bases at J, with 12 bases in the middle. CDR3: CASSFGVGTEAFF. CDR3 DNA: TGTGCCAGCAGCTTTGGTGTCGGAACTGAAGCTTTCTTT.